This TCR beta chain was captured by sequencing in a study of CD4 T cells in relation to SARS-CoV-2 and coronaviruses. CD4+ T cells from unexposed donors were obtained before the COVID-19 pandemic (2011-2018). The cells were cultured for around ten days before CD4+ T cells were isolated. Testing used SARS-CoV-2 S/N and four cold-coronavirus spikes on unexposed-donor CD4+ T cells, cells permitting. The repertoire was sequenced with immunoSEQ multiplex PCR; TCRdb's copy has only in-frame clones and lacks some. The sample gives about 19,000 clones, 70% to 85% of which show up once; around 23% is in the top ten. As to this clone: Its antigen is currently unknown.

The germline V gene has CDR1 SNHLY and CDR2 FYNNEI. The CDR3 totals 13 residues. V gave up 10 bases and J gave up 0 bases, with 7 bases separating them. General observations from the study: Monoreactive clones expanded significantly more to SARS-CoV-2 than crossreactive clones did. In roughly 65% of donors, memory CD4+ clonotypes crossrecognized SARS-CoV-2 and at least one common cold coronavirus spike. Samples before the pandemic and after infection were not matched within any donor.

The TCR was taken from a human donor in good health. Sequencing was carried out using CD4+ T cells from PBMCs, cultured in vitro. This chain connects TRBV2 to TRBJ2-6; D remains ambiguous. CDR3 nucleotides: TGTGCCAACCGGAACTCTGGGGCCAACGTCCTGACTTTC. It encodes CANRNSGANVLTF.